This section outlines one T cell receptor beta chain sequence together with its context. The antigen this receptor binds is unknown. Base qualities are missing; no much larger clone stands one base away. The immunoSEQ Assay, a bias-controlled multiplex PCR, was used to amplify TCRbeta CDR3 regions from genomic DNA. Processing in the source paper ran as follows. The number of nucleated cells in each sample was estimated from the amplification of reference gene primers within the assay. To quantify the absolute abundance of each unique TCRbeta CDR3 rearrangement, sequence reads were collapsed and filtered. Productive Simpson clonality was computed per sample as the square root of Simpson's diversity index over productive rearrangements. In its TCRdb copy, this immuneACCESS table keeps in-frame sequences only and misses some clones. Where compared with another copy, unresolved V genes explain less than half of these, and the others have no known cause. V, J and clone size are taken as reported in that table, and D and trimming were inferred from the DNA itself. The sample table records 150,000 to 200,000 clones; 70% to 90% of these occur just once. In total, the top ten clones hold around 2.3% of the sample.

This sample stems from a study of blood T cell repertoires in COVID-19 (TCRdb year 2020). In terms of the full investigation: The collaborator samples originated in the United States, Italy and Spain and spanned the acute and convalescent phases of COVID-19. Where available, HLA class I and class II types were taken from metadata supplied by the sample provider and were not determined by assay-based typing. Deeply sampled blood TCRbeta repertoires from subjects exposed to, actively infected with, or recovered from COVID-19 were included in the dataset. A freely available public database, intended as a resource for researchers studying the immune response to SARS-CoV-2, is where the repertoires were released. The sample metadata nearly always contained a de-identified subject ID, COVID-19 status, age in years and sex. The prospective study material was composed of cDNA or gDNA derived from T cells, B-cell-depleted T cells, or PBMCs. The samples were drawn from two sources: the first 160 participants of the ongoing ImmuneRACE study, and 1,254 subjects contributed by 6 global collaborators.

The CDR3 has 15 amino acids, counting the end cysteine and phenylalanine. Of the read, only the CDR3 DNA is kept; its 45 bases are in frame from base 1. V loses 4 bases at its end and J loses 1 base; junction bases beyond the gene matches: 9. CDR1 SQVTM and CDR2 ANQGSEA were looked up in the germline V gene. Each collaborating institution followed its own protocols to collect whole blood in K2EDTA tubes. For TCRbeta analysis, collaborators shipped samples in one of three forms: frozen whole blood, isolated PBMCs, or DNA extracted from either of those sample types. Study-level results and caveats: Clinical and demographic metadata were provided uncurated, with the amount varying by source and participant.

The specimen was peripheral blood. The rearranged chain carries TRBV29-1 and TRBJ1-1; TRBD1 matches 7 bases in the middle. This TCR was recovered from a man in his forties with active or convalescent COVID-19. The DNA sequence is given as TGCAGCGTTGCGGTAAGGGGACAGCAGAACACTGAAGCTTTCTTT. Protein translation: CSVAVRGQQNTEAFF. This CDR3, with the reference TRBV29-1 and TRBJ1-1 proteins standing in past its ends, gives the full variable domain SAVISQKPSRDICQRGTSLTIQCQVDSQVTMMFWYRQQPGQSLTLIATANQGSEATYESGFVIDKFPISRPNLTFSTLTVSNMSPEDSSIYLCSVAVRGQQNTEAFFGQGTRLTVV.